Sequencing of this T cell receptor beta chain was carried out in a study of OX40 agonist ivuxolimab in advanced cancers. Turning to the overall study: The costimulatory receptor OX40 (CD134) was targeted by ivuxolimab, a fully human IgG2 agonistic monoclonal antibody. Intravenous ivuxolimab was administered to patients every 2 weeks at six dose levels: 0.01, 0.1, 0.3, 1.5, 3 and 10 mg/kg. Of the approximately 50 patients in dose escalation, about 20 had hepatocellular carcinoma, some 15 had melanoma, 9 had renal cell carcinoma and 9 had head and neck cancer. The dose-escalation cohort was 82.7% male with a mean age of about 54 years, ranging from roughly 20 to 80. Prior anti-PD-1, anti-PD-L1 or anti-CTLA-4 therapy was permitted, and 30% to 50% of dose-escalation patients had received checkpoint inhibitors. Three dose-escalation patients achieved partial responses, one with hepatocellular carcinoma and two with cutaneous melanoma. The point of sequencing TCRbeta in the periphery was to test whether ivuxolimab changed TCR sequence diversity and drove clonal T-cell expansion. The paper describes the monotherapy dose-escalation part (N of about 47 patients) of the phase I trial of ivuxolimab. Study-wide findings and limitations: Clonal expansion of both CD4+ and CD8+ blood T cells was observed from baseline to week 6 at doses 0.1 to 3.0 mg/kg. Which antigens the clonally expanded peripheral T cells were specific for was not determined. In partial responders in the 0.1-3.0 mg/kg groups, normalized peripheral clonal expansion was found to be among the lowest, especially among CD8+ T cells. Low levels of normalized T-cell clonal expansion were also shown by some nonresponding patients. On average, CD8+ T cells showed more expanded clones than CD4+ T cells after ivuxolimab.

The trial excluded patients who had a history of autoimmune disease or were on systemic immunosuppression. In every dose cohort, peripheral blood was drawn for TCR sequencing at baseline, cycle 4 day 1, and cycle 7 day 1. The samples were drawn from a first-in-human, open-label, multicenter phase I dose-escalation trial of ivuxolimab. Adults with locally advanced or metastatic head and neck squamous cell, hepatocellular, melanoma or renal cell carcinoma were enrolled in the trial. Before TCR sequencing, CD4+ T cells and CD8+ T cells were sorted from peripheral blood as separate populations. For sequencing of the TCRbeta CDR3 region, genomic DNA was extracted from the sorted cells. TCRbeta CDR3 regions were sequenced using the immunoSEQ Assay. The table comes from immuneACCESS by way of TCRdb, which keeps in-frame sequences with V and J called. Part of the clones is missing from these tables; in studies checked, under half for an unresolved V gene and the rest for unknown reasons. The sample includes more than 50,000 clones, with 79% observed a single time. The ten top clones hold less than 2.5% of the sample.

Based on the germline V gene, the CDR1 and CDR2 sequences are SGHRS and YFSETQ. From the cysteine through the phenylalanine, the CDR3 covers 16 amino acids. Solely the CDR3 DNA is kept, with 48 bases framed from the first base. Germline trimming amounts to 2 bases on V and 6 bases on J, with 8 as the count of junction bases outside the gene matches. With respect to this clone: It lacks a known antigen. It has no much larger one-base neighbor in the sample; base qualities were not kept.

This receptor was identified in an adult with an advanced solid tumor such as melanoma, head and neck, liver or kidney cancer. The rearrangement joined TRBV5-1 to TRBJ2-3, and 11 junctional nucleotides match TRBD2. This sample comprised CD4+ or CD8+ T cells sorted from blood, obtained in a trial of the OX40 agonist ivuxolimab. The nucleotide sequence is TGCGCCAGCAGCTTTAACCCTAGCGGGAGGACGGATACGCAGTATTTT. Translated, it reads CASSFNPSGRTDTQYF.